This T cell receptor (beta chain) was sequenced in a study of PD-1 blockade in classical Hodgkin lymphoma. TCRdb keeps only in-frame clones here, not all; method: immunoSEQ multiplex PCR. Of approximately 45,000 clones in the sample, roughly 91% were seen once. Trimming took 5 bases from V and 6 from J, leaving 14 bases between them. The germline gives CDR1 SGHTA, CDR2 FQGTGA. The CDR3 has 14 residues. Time point: newly diagnosed, previously untreated cHL patient sample. This chain links TRBV7-3 with TRBJ2-1; no firm D call. Specimen: peripheral blood mononuclear cells (PBMCs). This receptor was obtained from a human donor with classical Hodgkin lymphoma. The CDR3 region has the DNA TGTGCCAGCAGCAACCCCAGGCTAGGCAATGAGCAGTTCTTC. Encoded protein: CASSNPRLGNEQFF.